Reported below is one TCR beta chain. Investigators plated 200,000 CFSE-labeled responder cells together with 200,000 irradiated stimulator cells labeled with violet dye. The sample belongs to a study of graft-versus-host responses after intestinal transplantation. Across the study: Anti-thymocyte globulin induction was given to all recipients, followed by tacrolimus and steroids for 2 to 3 years. Study outcomes and limitations: GvH clones surfaced in recipient marrow, some emerging earlier in ileum or blood.

Sequencing used immunoSEQ multiplex PCR; TCRdb keeps in-frame clones, though not all of them. The sample has tens of thousands of clones, about 45% seen once; the top ten hold 0.88%. The material sequenced was alloreactive CD4+ T cells from a mixed lymphocyte reaction culture, taken before intestinal transplant. The subset denotes: CFSE-low proliferating T cells sorted from approximately 6-day pre-transplant mixed lymphocyte reaction (GvH or HvG direction). This TCR was sampled from a human patient who received an intestinal transplant.

The CDR3 DNA reads TGTGCCACCCGGGACAGGGGTACCCTATACAATGAGCAGTTCTTC. Residues: CATRDRGTLYNEQFF. V is TRBV6-1 and J is TRBJ2-1, with 10 positions matching TRBD1. V lost 10 bases and J lost 4; bases outside the gene matches: 10. The length of the CDR3 is 15 residues. Per germline, CDR1 MNHNS and CDR2 SASEGT.